Each of the 18 T cell receptor beta chains below was sequenced from the same sample in a study of cytomegalovirus exposure and HLA in healthy donors. In the PCR, 60 Vbeta and 13 Jbeta primers were used. Sequencing was performed with immunoSEQ multiplex PCR; in TCRdb, only in-frame clones are kept and a portion is missing. The repertoire holds approximately 170,000 clones, with roughly 85% as singletons. The sample was PBMCs. The source is a young man in good health and CMV-seropositive.

The V and J genes are TRBV29-1 and TRBJ2-5, with 7 nucleotides matching TRBD2. The closer fit of TRBJ2-7 to the DNA end suggests the J call may be wrong. CDR3 length: 13 residues. The germline V gene has CDR1 SQVTM and CDR2 ANQGSEA. The CDR3 loop reads CSAGWGGSYEQYF. The CDR3 coding sequence is TGCAGTGCCGGGTGGGGGGGATCCTACGAGCAGTACTTC.

The chain joins TRBV19 to TRBJ1-5; no clear D gene. This CDR3 has 18 residues. Trimming removed 3 bases from V and 0 bases from J, with 18 bases in between. Germline CDR1 reads LNHDA; CDR2 reads SQIVND (reference sequence). CDR3 nucleotides: TGTGCCAGTAGTATCTACTGGGCCGGTCAATATAGCAATCAGCCCCAGCATTTT. Its protein product is CASSIYWAGQYSNQPQHF.

The chain's CDR3 is CSAPTTSTGELFF. The CDR3 DNA follows: TGCAGCGCCCCTACGACTAGCACCGGGGAGCTGTTTTTT. The gene calls are TRBV29-1 and TRBJ2-2; D is perhaps TRBD2 (6 bases). This CDR3 region has 13 residues. Trimming stripped 7 bases from V and 4 bases from J, with 13 bases between. The germline V gene has CDR1 SQVTM and CDR2 ANQGSEA.

The CDR3 region has the DNA TGCAGCGGGGACCCAGGGGGGACTGAAGCTTTCTTT. Translated, it gives CSGDPGGTEAFF. The V call is TRBV29-1, the J call TRBJ1-1; 7 bases fit TRBD1. Per germline, CDR1 SQVTM and CDR2 ANQGSEA. The CDR3 spans 12 residues. V shed 7 bases, J shed 5 bases, and the junction held 7 bases outside the gene matches.

CDR3 nucleotides: TGTGCCAGCAGTCCCTATAGCACAGATACGCAGTATTTT. The encoded protein is CASSPYSTDTQYF. The rearrangement uses TRBV27 and TRBJ2-3; no definite D call. CDR1 is MNHEY, CDR2 SMNVEV, per germline (reference sequence). V was pared by 5 bases and J by 0 bases, with 6 bases between. The length of the CDR3 is 13 residues.

The chain has TRBV27 and TRBJ2-1, with D possibly matching TRBD2 (7 bases). Between the trimmed V and J ends, which lost 7 bases and 8 bases, there was a span of 24 bases. In germline, CDR1 is MNHEY, CDR2 SMNVEV (reference sequence). This CDR3 spans 16 amino acids. In DNA, the CDR3 is TGTGCCAGCAACCTCTGGGGGGGCGCGGGGAGTGATGAGCAGTTCTTC. Its translation: CASNLWGGAGSDEQFF.

This rearrangement joins TRBV14 to TRBJ2-7; the D is unclear. The CDR3 sequence is 13 residues long. Germline lookup yields CDR1 SGHDN and CDR2 FVKESK. V lost 1 base to trimming and J lost 7 bases, with 11 bases between them. DNA of the CDR3: TGTGCCAGCAGCCAAGCTAGTGGGTGGGAGCAGTACTTC. It encodes CASSQASGWEQYF.

The sample holds a few counts of this clone. The chain couples TRBV2 to TRBJ2-3; 12 positions match TRBD2. CDR1 is SNHLY and CDR2 is FYNNEI in the germline V gene. This CDR3 region has 15 residues. Trimming cost V 4 bases and J 5 bases; bases outside gene matches: 4. In DNA, the CDR3 is TGTGCCAGCAGTGGACTAGCGGGAGCGGAAGATACGCAGTATTTT. Residues: CASSGLAGAEDTQYF.

The chain couples TRBV28 to TRBJ1-5, with D possibly TRBD1 on 5 matching bases. This CDR3 comprises 15 residues. Germline lookup yields CDR1 MDHEN and CDR2 SYDVKM. V was cut by 5 bases and J by 5 bases, with 16 bases left in between. The CDR3 DNA follows: TGTGCCAGCAGTCATCCCTCGGCAGGGCATCAGCCCCAGCATTTT. Translation gives CASSHPSAGHQPQHF.

The gene calls are TRBV7-9 and TRBJ1-1; no clear D. This CDR3 comprises 13 residues. The germline V gene has CDR1 SEHNR and CDR2 FQNEAQ (reference sequence). Trimming removed 5 bases at V and 4 bases at J, with 11 bases between. The CDR3 here is CASSPARGTEAFF. The CDR3 DNA sequence: TGTGCCAGCAGCCCCGCGCGGGGCACTGAAGCTTTCTTT.

The chain has TRBV28 and TRBJ1-4, with D possibly TRBD1 on 5 matching bases. Trimming took off 3 bases at V and 6 bases at J, with 14 bases between the two ends. The CDR3 spans 15 residues. In germline, CDR1 is MDHEN, CDR2 SYDVKM. The CDR3 DNA sequence: TGTGCCAGCAGTTTCGGTACAGGAAACTATGAAAAACTGTTTTTT. Its translation is CASSFGTGNYEKLFF.

The chain is built from TRBV27 and TRBJ2-1; possibly TRBD2 for D (5 bases). CDR3 length: 16 residues. CDR1 is MNHEY, CDR2 SMNVEV, per germline (reference sequence). V lost 4 bases to trimming and J lost 5 bases, with 18 bases between them. The chain's CDR3 is CASSSPRGKINNEQFF. The CDR3 DNA sequence: TGTGCCAGCAGTTCCCCCCGGGGAAAAATAAACAATGAGCAGTTCTTC.

The chain links TRBV28 to TRBJ2-7, with 7 nucleotides matching TRBD2. The CDR3 contains 15 residues. Per the germline V gene, CDR1 is MDHEN and CDR2 is SYDVKM. The V and J ends lost 8 bases and 1 base, in that order; junction bases with no gene match: 11. The CDR3 region has the DNA TGTGCCAGCCGGCCGGGAGGCCAATCTTCCTACGAGCAGTACTTC. Its translation: CASRPGGQSSYEQYF.

The V gene is TRBV7-9, the J gene TRBJ2-2; 10 positions agree with TRBD1. Germline V gene data show CDR1 as SEHNR and CDR2 as FQNEAQ (reference sequence). The V and J ends lost 4 bases and 6 bases, in that order; junction bases with no gene match: 5. CDR3 length: 15 residues. DNA of the CDR3: TGTGCCAGCAGCTCCGGGACAGGGGTACCCGGGGAGCTGTTTTTT. Translating gives CASSSGTGVPGELFF.

The chain links TRBV4-1 to TRBJ2-5; perhaps TRBD1 as D (6 bases). Germline assignment: CDR1 MGHRA and CDR2 YSYEKL. This CDR3 spans 14 amino acids. V dropped 0 bases and J dropped 5 bases, with 10 bases sitting between them. For the CDR3, the DNA is TGCGCCAGCAGCCAAGAGGGGACACCTGAGACCCAGTACTTC. As protein: CASSQEGTPETQYF.

The chain recombines TRBV10-3 with TRBJ1-1; D unresolved. Trimming removed 6 bases from V and 1 base from J, with 12 bases in between. This CDR3 contains 14 residues. Germline-derived CDR1 and CDR2 are ENHRY and SYGVKD. CDR3 in DNA: TGTGCCATCAGCGCGGCTCCGGGGAACACTGAAGCTTTCTTT. Translated: CAISAAPGNTEAFF.

The V and J genes are TRBV18 and TRBJ2-2, with a possible D match to TRBD1 (6 bases). The ends were cut back, 0 bases at V and 9 bases at J, with 11 bases in the middle. The CDR3 runs to 14 residues. Germline V gene sequence: CDR1 KGHSH, CDR2 LQKENI. The CDR3 protein is CASSPPDQGRELFF. CDR3 nucleotides: TGTGCCAGCTCACCACCGGACCAGGGGCGGGAGCTGTTTTTT. The variable domain in full, with the rest retrieved from reference TRBV18 and TRBJ2-2, is NAGVMQNPRHLVRRRGQEARLRCSPMKGHSHVYWYRQLPEEGLKFMVYLQKENIIDESGMPKERFSAEFPKEGPSILRIQQVVRGDSAAYFCASSPPDQGRELFFGEGSRLTVL.

The V gene is TRBV5-1, the J gene TRBJ2-3; D is uncertain. Germline lookup yields CDR1 SGHRS and CDR2 YFSETQ. The V and J ends lost 0 bases and 6 bases respectively, with 5 bases between them. There are 12 residues in the CDR3. The DNA for the CDR3 is TGCGCCAGCAGCTTGGCCGCGGATACGCAGTATTTT. It codes for CASSLAADTQYF.